Below, 27 T cell receptor beta chains from the same sample are listed, as sequenced in a study of control samples from healthy donors and cancer patients. Clones were sequenced by immunoSEQ multiplex PCR, and TCRdb holds only the in-frame ones, with some missing. The sample holds 70,000 to 80,000 clones, around 90% seen once. The sequencing input was PBMCs. The receptor set was obtained from a woman aged 60 to 75 with head and neck cancer.

V gene TRBV2 combines with J gene TRBJ2-1; 12 positions match TRBD2. CDR1 and CDR2 from the germline V gene are SNHLY and FYNNEI. This CDR3 contains 19 residues. Trimming removed 1 base from V and 4 bases from J; junction bases left unmatched: 11. For the CDR3, the DNA is TGTGCCAGCAGTGAAGGGACACCCGGACTAGCGGGGATTTACAATGAGCAGTTCTTC. As protein: CASSEGTPGLAGIYNEQFF.

The gene calls are TRBV3-1 (or the pseudogene TRBV3-2) and TRBJ2-6; 8 nucleotides match TRBD1. Per germline, CDR1 LGHDT and CDR2 YNNKEL (reference sequence). V dropped 2 bases and J dropped 0; count of bases not matched to a gene: 12. This CDR3 comprises 20 residues. The CDR3 bases are TGTGCCAGCAGCCAACTGTTCGGGACAGGAGCCTTCTCTGGGGCCAACGTCCTGACTTTC. Translation: CASSQLFGTGAFSGANVLTF.

The genes are TRBV30 and TRBJ1-2; D not resolved. Looked up from germline, CDR1 is GTSNPN and CDR2 is SVGIG (reference sequence). Trimming stripped 0 bases from V and 6 bases from J, with 14 bases between. The CDR3 runs 14 residues. The CDR3 loop reads CAWSVKGDVDGYTF. For the CDR3, the DNA is TGTGCCTGGAGTGTAAAGGGAGATGTTGATGGCTACACCTTC.

V is TRBV28 and J is TRBJ1-2, with D hard to call. There are 14 residues in the CDR3. Germline values: CDR1 MDHEN, CDR2 SYDVKM. Trimming removed 1 base at V and 8 bases at J, with 14 bases between. The CDR3 nucleotides read TGTGCCAGCAGTTTATCCCTAGCTATCGGGGGCTACACCTTC. Amino acids: CASSLSLAIGGYTF.

This clone came up once. V is TRBV2 and J is TRBJ1-1, with 8 bases matching TRBD1. Germline CDR1 SNHLY, CDR2 FYNNEI. V shed 4 bases and J 0 bases; nucleotides not matched to a gene: 16. CDR3 length equals 19 residues. The CDR3 DNA reads as TGTGCCAGCAGTGGCCCGGGGCGTCTAAAGGACAGGGTGAACACTGAAGCTTTCTTT. As protein: CASSGPGRLKDRVNTEAFF. The full variable domain, its missing parts supplied by reference TRBV2 and TRBJ1-1, is EPEVTQTPSHQVTQMGQEVILRCVPISNHLYFYWYRQILGQKVEFLVSFYNNEISEKSEIFDDQFSVERPDGSNFTLKIRSTKLEDSAMYFCASSGPGRLKDRVNTEAFFGQGTRLTVV.

This chain connects TRBV19 to TRBJ2-1; 9 bases agree with TRBD2. The CDR3 covers 15 residues. V shed 3 bases and J 7 bases; nucleotides not matched to a gene: 7. Germline assignment: CDR1 LNHDA and CDR2 SQIVND (reference sequence). The CDR3 loop reads CASSIYVAGDNEQFF. Written as DNA, the CDR3 is TGTGCCAGTAGTATTTATGTAGCGGGAGATAATGAGCAGTTCTTC.

The CDR3 coding sequence is TGTGCCAGCTCATCGGGACAGGGGGCCTACGAGCAGTACTTC. Protein: CASSSGQGAYEQYF. V and J are TRBV18 and TRBJ2-7; TRBD1 matches at 11 bases. This CDR3 is 14 amino acids long. J was trimmed by 2 bases and V by 5 bases; bases with no gene match: 2. Germline assignment: CDR1 KGHSH and CDR2 LQKENI. Supplemented by reference TRBV18 and TRBJ2-7, the full variable domain reads NAGVMQNPRHLVRRRGQEARLRCSPMKGHSHVYWYRQLPEEGLKFMVYLQKENIIDESGMPKERFSAEFPKEGPSILRIQQVVRGDSAAYFCASSSGQGAYEQYFGPGTRLTVT.

The chain uses TRBV7-8 and TRBJ2-7; no firm D call. This CDR3 spans 14 amino acids. V gave up 5 bases and J gave up 4 bases, with 15 bases separating them. Germline V gene data show CDR1 as SGHVS and CDR2 as FQNEAQ. CDR3 in DNA: TGTGCCAGCAGCACTGTTTGGGCCCCTTACGAGCAGTACTTC. Translation gives CASSTVWAPYEQYF. Combining the CDR3 with reference TRBV7-8 and TRBJ2-7 gives the whole variable domain GAGVSQSPRYKVAKRGQDVALRCDPISGHVSLFWYQQALGQGPEFLTYFQNEAQLDKSGLPSDRFFAERPEGSVSTLKIQRTQQEDSAVYLCASSTVWAPYEQYFGPGTRLTVT.

The J gene is TRBJ1-1, the V gene TRBV23-1; D is unclear. TRBV23-1 is an ORF; its function is uncertain. Trimming removed 2 bases at V and 1 base at J, with 8 bases between. This CDR3 region has 14 residues. CDR3 bases: TGCGCCAGCAGTCAAAAGGCAGGGAACACTGAAGCTTTCTTT. As protein: CASSQKAGNTEAFF.

The chain joins TRBV4-1 to TRBJ2-5, with D hard to call. This CDR3 is 15 amino acids long. The germline V and J ends were trimmed by 0 bases and 1 base, with 9 bases remaining between them. Germline CDR1 reads MGHRA; CDR2 reads YSYEKL. For the CDR3, the DNA is TGCGCCAGCAGCCAAGATTATCTTTTCCAAGAGACCCAGTACTTC. Encoded protein: CASSQDYLFQETQYF.

V and J are TRBV14 and TRBJ2-5, with D maybe TRBD1 (5 bases). The CDR3 is 12 amino acids. From germline, CDR1 is SGHDN and CDR2 FVKESK. Trimming took 5 bases from V and 2 from J, leaving 6 bases between them. In DNA form, the CDR3 reads TGTGCCAGCAGCAGGGGACAAGAGACCCAGTACTTC. Translated, it gives CASSRGQETQYF.

Details on this clone: At one end, the junction sequence differs from germline, possibly due to a read error. The chain carries TRBV11-2 and TRBJ1-1; D gene unclear. CDR1 is SGHAT, CDR2 FQNNGV, per germline. The CDR3 covers 10 residues. In nucleotides, the CDR3 is TGTGCCAGCAGCCATATCGTTGTTTCATTT. It yields the protein CASSHIVVSF.

This rearrangement joins TRBV7-9 to TRBJ1-6; 9 nucleotides match TRBD1. Looked up from germline, CDR1 is SEHNR and CDR2 is FQNEAQ (reference sequence). V lost 4 bases and J lost 9; bases outside the gene matches: 13. This CDR3 contains 17 residues. The DNA of the CDR3 is TGTGCCAGCAGCTCCATTCCGGGACAGGGTCGGGGTTCACCCCTCCACTTT. Residues: CASSSIPGQGRGSPLHF.

The chain is built from TRBV19 and TRBJ2-3, with D unclear. CDR1 LNHDA and CDR2 SQIVND come from the germline V gene (reference sequence). The CDR3 runs to 13 residues. The V gene lost 3 bases and the J gene lost 1 base, with 5 bases spanning the gap. For the CDR3, the DNA is TGTGCCAGTAGTATTGTCCGCACAGATACGCAGTATTTT. Translated, it gives CASSIVRTDTQYF.

CDR3 amino acids: CASSLSRGLGNQPQHF. The DNA for the CDR3 is TGTGCCAGCAGCTTGTCTCGGGGGCTAGGAAATCAGCCCCAGCATTTT. This chain uses TRBV5-6 with TRBJ1-5; the D gene is possibly TRBD1 (6 bases). CDR1 is SGHDT and CDR2 is YYEEEE in the germline V gene. Trimming shortened V by 1 base and J by 4 bases, and 15 bases separated the two germline ends. CDR3 length: 16 amino acids.

The rearrangement uses TRBV9 and TRBJ2-3; D perhaps matches TRBD1 (5 bases). Trimming left V 1 base short and J 2 bases short, with 11 bases between. CDR3 length: 15 amino acids. The germline gives CDR1 SGDLS, CDR2 YYNGEE. Here the CDR3 DNA reads TGTGCCAGCAGCGTATCAGGGCAATACACAGATACGCAGTATTTT. Translating it yields CASSVSGQYTDTQYF.

The V call is TRBV4-1, the J call TRBJ2-1, with 11 bases lining up with TRBD2. After removal of 1 base from V and 7 bases from J, the junction contained 3 bases not matched to a gene. This CDR3 is 15 amino acids long. The germline gives CDR1 MGHRA, CDR2 YSYEKL. The CDR3 region is CASSQGLAGLNEQFF. The CDR3 DNA reads TGCGCCAGCAGCCAAGGACTAGCGGGATTAAATGAGCAGTTCTTC.

This sequence joins TRBV15 and TRBJ2-1; D is unclear. V lost 0 bases and J 0 bases, leaving 24 bases between the germline ends. There are 21 residues in the CDR3. Looked up from germline, CDR1 is LNHNV and CDR2 is YYDKDF (reference sequence). CDR3 loop: CATSRDPQSRDYWSSYNEQFF. The DNA for the CDR3 is TGTGCCACCAGCAGAGATCCTCAGTCCCGTGATTACTGGAGCTCCTACAATGAGCAGTTCTTC. The full variable domain, rest sourced from reference TRBV15 and TRBJ2-1, is DAMVIQNPRYQVTQFGKPVTLSCSQTLNHNVMYWYQQKSSQAPKLLFHYYDKDFNNEADTPDNFQSRRPNTSFCFLDIRSPGLGDTAMYLCATSRDPQSRDYWSSYNEQFFGPGTRLTVL.

This chain joins TRBV27 and TRBJ2-3, with D possibly being TRBD2 (5 bases). The CDR3 covers 17 residues. Per germline, CDR1 MNHEY and CDR2 SMNVEV (reference sequence). Trimming left V 5 bases short and J 4 bases short, with 22 bases between. This chain's CDR3 is CASSLSGGLAGSDTQYF. The DNA for the CDR3 is TGTGCCAGCAGTCTCTCTGGCGGGCTAGCTGGGTCAGATACGCAGTATTTT.

The chain employs TRBV6-2 or TRBV6-3 and TRBJ2-2, with 8 nucleotides matching TRBD2. Germline V lookup: CDR1 MNHEY, CDR2 SVGEGT. The V gene end was trimmed by 6 bases and the J gene end by 4 bases; junction bases not matched to a gene: 19. The CDR3 is made up of 19 amino acids. The CDR3 here is CASSEPPGAIRGGTGELFF. DNA of the CDR3: TGTGCCAGCAGCGAACCACCGGGAGCCATCCGGGGGGGCACCGGGGAGCTGTTTTTT.

V usage is TRBV9 and J usage is TRBJ2-2, with 8 nucleotides matching TRBD2. CDR3 length equals 16 residues. Germline assignment: CDR1 SGDLS and CDR2 YYNGEE. The V and J ends lost 0 bases and 6 bases, in that order; junction bases with no gene match: 7. This CDR3 is CASSVGGTSLAGELFF. The CDR3 DNA follows: TGTGCCAGCAGCGTAGGTGGGACTAGTCTAGCCGGGGAGCTGTTTTTT.

The CDR3 bases are TGTGCCAGCAGCTTAGAGGTTAGGGTCTACGAGCAGTACTTC. This translates into CASSLEVRVYEQYF. The gene calls are TRBV7-2 and TRBJ2-7; D call uncertain. Deletions cut 1 base from V and 3 bases from J, with 10 bases between. Germline V CDR1 and CDR2: SGHTA, FQGNSA. This CDR3 contains 14 residues.

Here the CDR3 DNA reads TGTGCCAGCAGTTTGCAGCCCTACGAGCAGTACTTC. It is translated as CASSLQPYEQYF. The chain joins TRBV6-2 or TRBV6-3 to TRBJ2-7; D unclear. This CDR3 region has 12 residues. The V and J ends lost 4 bases and 2 bases respectively, with 6 bases between them. Germline CDR1 MNHEY, CDR2 SVGEGT.

V and J are TRBV3-1 (or the pseudogene TRBV3-2) and TRBJ1-2; 7 bases map to TRBD1. Germline CDR1 reads LGHDT; CDR2 reads YNNKEL (reference sequence). V lost 8 bases to trimming and J lost 5 bases; unmatched junction nucleotides: 11. The CDR3 contains 14 residues. For the CDR3, the DNA is TGTGCCAGCCAAGGGGAAGCAGGGGGTTATGGCTACACCTTC. This codes for CASQGEAGGYGYTF.

The sample holds one count of this clone. The chain combines TRBV6-6 with TRBJ1-1; TRBD1 agrees at 8 bases. With 5 bases clipped from V and 5 bases from J, the junction kept 10 bases outside the gene matches. CDR1 and CDR2 (germline): MNHNY, SVGAGI (reference sequence). There are 15 residues in the CDR3. Here the CDR3 reads CASSPRSQGATEAFF. The CDR3 DNA follows: TGTGCCAGCAGTCCACGCTCGCAGGGGGCGACTGAAGCTTTCTTT.

J is TRBJ1-2 and V is TRBV27, with TRBD1 matching over 8 bases. Germline CDR1 is MNHEY and CDR2 is SMNVEV (reference sequence). The CDR3 loop spans 14 amino acids. The V and J ends lost 3 bases and 4 bases, in that order; junction bases with no gene match: 4. In nucleotides, the CDR3 is TGTGCCAGCAGTTTCAGGGGGCGTAGCTATGGCTACACCTTC. It codes for CASSFRGRSYGYTF.

This clone has only a few counts. The rearrangement joins TRBV19 to TRBJ1-2; 7 positions agree with TRBD1. The CDR3 has 15 residues. CDR1 and CDR2 (germline): LNHDA, SQIVND (reference sequence). Losses at the gene ends were 6 bases for V and 7 bases for J; bases not matched to a gene: 14. The CDR3 protein is CASRRTGPQDGGYTF. CDR3 DNA sequence: TGTGCCAGTAGACGGACAGGCCCTCAGGATGGTGGCTACACCTTC.